Described below is a single T cell receptor beta chain sequence and its context. It was during active infection that Seattle patients were enrolled and then longitudinally followed. The entry originates in a study of blood T cell repertoires in COVID-19. Only in-frame clones appear in the TCRdb table, and some are missing; sequencing was by immunoSEQ multiplex PCR. Of approximately 150,000 clones listed, 80% to 90% are singletons. V trimming: 6 bases; J trimming: 8 bases; junction bases outside the gene matches: 7. The CDR3 is made up of 13 amino acids. The receptor comes from a woman older than 75 with COVID-19, enrolled during active disease. The chain uses TRBV12-3 or TRBV12-4 and TRBJ1-1; 9 bases fit TRBD1. Sequenced input: peripheral blood. The CDR3 nucleotides are TGTGCCAGCAGCTACCGGGACAGGGTGGAAGCTTTCTTT. Its protein is CASSYRDRVEAFF.